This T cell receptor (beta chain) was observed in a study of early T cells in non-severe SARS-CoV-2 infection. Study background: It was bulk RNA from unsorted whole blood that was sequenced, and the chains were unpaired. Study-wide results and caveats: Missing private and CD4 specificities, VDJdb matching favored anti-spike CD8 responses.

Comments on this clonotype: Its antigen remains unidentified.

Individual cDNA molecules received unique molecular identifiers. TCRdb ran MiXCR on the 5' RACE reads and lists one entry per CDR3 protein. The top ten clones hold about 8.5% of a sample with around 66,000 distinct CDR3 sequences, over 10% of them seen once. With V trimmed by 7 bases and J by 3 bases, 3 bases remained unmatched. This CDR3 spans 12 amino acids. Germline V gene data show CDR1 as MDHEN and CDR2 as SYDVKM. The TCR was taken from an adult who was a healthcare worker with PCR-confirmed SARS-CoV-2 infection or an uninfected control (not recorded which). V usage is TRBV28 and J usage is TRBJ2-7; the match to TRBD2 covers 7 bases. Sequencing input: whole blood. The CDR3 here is CASNWGGYEQYF. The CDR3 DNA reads TGTGCCAGCAATTGGGGGGGCTACGAGCAGTACTTC.